The clone carrying this TCR beta chain was picked up a small number of times. What it binds is not known. These data are taken from a study of beta chain features in type 1 diabetes. Looking at the study overall: Healthy donors and patients had similar age, gender and cell yields. Examination covered around 110 million sorted cells spanning all samples. Broader study findings: Moderately but significantly shorter TCRB CDR3s were found in Type 1 diabetes patients in all four CD4+ subsets.

As every portion of the isolated RNA was reverse transcribed, the sequencing read expressed TCRB transcripts. Some clones are missing from TCRdb's copy, which holds only in-frame ones; the method was immunoSEQ multiplex PCR. Seen here are 150,000 to 200,000 clones, 7% to 9.5% observed once, and the top ten hold 0.7%. Over 95% purity was reached by all sorted populations. This receptor was identified in a woman aged 25 to 45 with type 1 diabetes. The sequencing sample was made of central memory CD4+ T cells from blood.

CDR3 loop: CASSRVPGAGSYEQYF. CDR3 in DNA: TGCGCCAGCAGCCGGGTACCTGGGGCAGGGTCCTACGAGCAGTACTTC. The chain has TRBV4-1 and TRBJ2-5; tentative D call: TRBD1 (5 bases). The J call is in doubt because the DNA end fits TRBJ2-7 better. Germline V gene lookup returns CDR1 MGHRA and CDR2 YSYEKL. The CDR3 is 16 residues long.